This TCR beta chain appears in the sequencing data of a study of neurological immune-mediated disorders. TCRdb fed the 5' RACE reads into MiXCR, producing one record per CDR3 protein. The sample shows about 90,000 distinct CDR3 sequences, approximately 13% of them seen only once. Time point here: longitudinal time-point 2. The V gene's germline CDR1 is MNHEY and CDR2 SMNVEV (reference sequence). This CDR3 spans 13 amino acids. V lost 3 bases to trimming and J lost 5 bases, with 11 bases between them. Sequences were obtained from PBMCs. This clonotype originated in a female donor with HTLV-1-associated myelopathy (HAM/TSP). The rearrangement uses TRBV27 and TRBJ2-7; D is perhaps TRBD1 (6 bases). CDR3 protein: CASSFTGLNEQYF. Here the CDR3 DNA reads TGTGCCAGCAGTTTCACAGGGTTAAACGAGCAGTACTTC.